The 3 T cell receptor beta chains presented below share a single source sample, sequenced in a study of control samples from healthy donors and cancer patients. This table comes from immunoSEQ multiplex PCR, and its TCRdb copy is limited to in-frame clones, with some not included. The data show some 79,000 clones, with around 91% seen just once and 7.2% held by the top ten. The sample taken for sequencing was blood. Receptor source: a man aged 50 to 59 in good health.

V usage is TRBV10-2 and J usage is TRBJ1-2, with 7 nucleotides matching TRBD1. Trimming cost V 6 bases and J 5 bases; bases outside gene matches: 6. The CDR3 is made up of 13 amino acids. In germline, CDR1 is WSHSY, CDR2 SAAADI. CDR3 sequence reads: CASSSDRAYGYTF. CDR3 nucleotide sequence: TGCGCCAGCAGCTCAGACAGGGCATATGGCTACACCTTC.

The rearrangement uses TRBV18 and TRBJ2-2, with a possible D match to TRBD1 (6 bases). Germline CDR1 KGHSH, CDR2 LQKENI. CDR3 size: 15 residues. Trimming removed 3 bases from V and 2 bases from J, with 10 bases in between. CDR3 sequence: CASSPLGANTGELFF. The CDR3 coding sequence is TGTGCCAGCTCACCTTTGGGGGCTAACACCGGGGAGCTGTTTTTT.

The chain has TRBV12-3 or TRBV12-4 and TRBJ1-2; 8 bases agree with TRBD1. After removal of 5 bases from V and 4 bases from J, the junction contained 3 bases not matched to a gene. CDR3 length: 13 amino acids. CDR3 in amino acids: CASSPGQAYGYTF. CDR3 coding DNA: TGTGCCAGCAGTCCGGGACAGGCCTATGGCTACACCTTC.